The 26 T cell receptor beta chains below come from one sample, sequenced in a study of blood T cell repertoires in COVID-19. The assay was immunoSEQ multiplex PCR, and TCRdb's table has in-frame clones only and misses some. Among about 310,000 clones listed, roughly nine tenths were seen once. Sample: PBMCs or T cells enriched from blood (not recorded which). These receptors came from a woman in her thirties who had recovered from COVID-19.

The chain couples TRBV7-9 to TRBJ1-1, with no clear D. The CDR3 consists of 13 residues. Trimming left V 11 bases short and J 3 bases short, with 16 bases between. CDR1 and CDR2 (germline): SEHNR, FQNEAQ (reference sequence). In DNA, the CDR3 is TGTGCCGGGAGATCTGGTAGGGACACTGAAGCTTTCTTT. Protein sequence: CAGRSGRDTEAFF.

The genes are TRBV18 and TRBJ1-1; unclear D gene. Trimming shortened V by 0 bases and J by 2 bases, and 10 bases separated the two germline ends. CDR3 length: 15 residues. Per germline, CDR1 KGHSH and CDR2 LQKENI. CDR3 sequence: CASSPPGGFNTEAFF. The DNA for the CDR3 is TGTGCCAGCTCACCACCGGGAGGTTTCAACACTGAAGCTTTCTTT.

This chain links TRBV6-5 with TRBJ1-5; TRBD1 matches 7 bases. Germline CDR1 is MNHEY and CDR2 is SVGAGI. There are 15 residues in the CDR3. V gave up 6 bases and J gave up 0 bases; unmatched junction bases: 5. CDR3 bases: TGTGCCAGCAGACAGGGGTTTTATAGCAATCAGCCCCAGCATTTT. Encoded protein: CASRQGFYSNQPQHF.

The chain recombines TRBV5-6 with TRBJ1-1; D gene ambiguous. The length of the CDR3 is 16 residues. V lost 2 bases and J lost 4, with 18 bases in between. CDR1 is SGHDT, CDR2 YYEEEE, per germline. The CDR3 DNA is TGTGCCAGCAGCTTCGGGTTTGGCCAAAGTTTCACTGAAGCTTTCTTT. This codes for CASSFGFGQSFTEAFF.

A single count supports this clone. DNA for the CDR3: TGCAGCGCCGCGACAGGGGGCGACTACAATGAGCAGTTCTTC. It yields the protein CSAATGGDYNEQFF. The chain employs TRBV29-1 and TRBJ2-1; 10 bases are a match to TRBD1. The CDR3 totals 14 residues. V was clipped by 7 bases and J by 3 bases; unmatched bases: 6. Germline assignment: CDR1 SQVTM and CDR2 ANQGSEA.

The count of this clone is one. The chain uses TRBV3-1 (or the pseudogene TRBV3-2) and TRBJ1-2, with 9 bases matching TRBD1. Germline trimming cut 4 bases from V and 7 bases from J; bases unmatched to any gene: 4. This CDR3 contains 13 residues. Germline V gene data show CDR1 as LGHDT and CDR2 as YNNKEL (reference sequence). CDR3 DNA: TGTGCCAGCAGCCGTCAGACAGGGGGTGGCTACACCTTC. This sequence encodes CASSRQTGGGYTF.

The rearrangement uses TRBV6-5 and TRBJ2-7; the D gene is possibly TRBD2 (5 bases). CDR1 and CDR2 (germline): MNHEY, SVGAGI. With 2 bases removed from V and 3 bases from J, the gap between germline ends came to 11 bases. This CDR3 has 14 residues. CDR3 amino acids: CASSYRELIYEQYF. In nucleotides, the CDR3 is TGTGCCAGCAGTTACCGGGAACTGATCTACGAGCAGTACTTC.

In this sample, this clone turned up once. The V call is TRBV14, the J call TRBJ1-4; TRBD1 agrees at 10 bases. V gave up 3 bases and J gave up 7 bases; unmatched junction bases: 5. Germline assignment: CDR1 SGHDN and CDR2 FVKESK. The CDR3 runs to 15 residues. CDR3 sequence: CASSQAGTGVEKLFF. The CDR3 nucleotides are TGTGCCAGCAGCCAGGCCGGGACAGGGGTTGAAAAACTGTTTTTT.

The chain couples TRBV5-1 to TRBJ1-2; TRBD1 matches 11 bases. J gave up 8 bases and V 0 bases, and 9 bases lay outside the gene matches. CDR1 is SGHRS and CDR2 is YFSETQ in the germline V gene. This CDR3 contains 16 residues. CDR3 in amino acids: CASSLEGTGGIGGYTF. CDR3 bases: TGCGCCAGCAGCTTGGAGGGGACAGGGGGAATTGGAGGCTACACCTTC.

The chain is built from TRBV27 and TRBJ2-7; no definite D call. The CDR3 contains 12 residues. Germline CDR1 and CDR2: MNHEY and SMNVEV (reference sequence). V lost 0 bases and J 3 bases, leaving 3 bases between the germline ends. CDR3: CASSLSGYEQYF. The CDR3 DNA sequence: TGTGCCAGCAGTTTATCCGGCTACGAGCAGTACTTC.

The V call is TRBV9, the J call TRBJ2-2; D possibly corresponds to TRBD1 (6 bases). The CDR3 contains 15 residues. Per the germline V gene, CDR1 is SGDLS and CDR2 is YYNGEE. With 0 bases removed from V and 2 bases from J, the gap between germline ends came to 8 bases. CDR3 DNA sequence: TGTGCCAGCAGCGTAGCACAGGGAAACACCGGGGAGCTGTTTTTT. Translation gives CASSVAQGNTGELFF.

The rearrangement uses TRBV5-4 and TRBJ2-3; TRBD2 agrees at 7 bases. Germline trimming cut 4 bases from V and 2 bases from J; bases unmatched to any gene: 10. From germline, CDR1 is SGHNT and CDR2 YYREEE (reference sequence). The CDR3 covers 16 residues. The CDR3 loop reads CASSRGLVETTDTQYF. Here the CDR3 DNA reads TGTGCCAGCAGCCGCGGACTAGTCGAGACCACAGATACGCAGTATTTT.

The table lists this clone with a few counts. V and J are TRBV6-2 or TRBV6-3 and TRBJ2-1; 7 bases are shared with TRBD2. The CDR3 sequence is 19 residues long. J lost 0 bases, V lost 2 bases, and 13 bases had no gene match. The germline gives CDR1 MNHEY, CDR2 SVGEGT. The CDR3 sequence: CASSYDPGLRLSSYNEQFF. As DNA, the CDR3 is TGTGCCAGCAGTTACGACCCGGGACTACGACTTAGCTCCTACAATGAGCAGTTCTTC.

V usage is TRBV28 and J usage is TRBJ2-7, with TRBD1 matching 7 bases. The CDR3 sequence is 16 residues long. Looked up from germline, CDR1 is MDHEN and CDR2 is SYDVKM. V was pared by 6 bases and J by 0 bases, with 11 bases of the junction left unmatched. The CDR3 nucleotides are TGTGCCAGCAGATCCGGGACAGCTATGAGCTCCTACGAGCAGTACTTC. Protein product: CASRSGTAMSSYEQYF.

A single count supports this clone. V usage is TRBV5-1 and J usage is TRBJ2-3; 10 bases map to TRBD2. This CDR3 is 16 amino acids long. With V trimmed by 0 bases and J by 1 base, 2 bases remained unmatched. The germline V gene has CDR1 SGHRS and CDR2 YFSETQ. DNA for the CDR3: TGCGCCAGCAGCTTGGGACTAGCGGGTCGCACAGATACGCAGTATTTT. It is translated as CASSLGLAGRTDTQYF.

The chain joins TRBV6-5 to TRBJ2-7; D is ambiguous. Trimming took 2 bases from V and 6 from J, leaving 14 bases between them. CDR3 length: 14 residues. CDR1 MNHEY and CDR2 SVGAGI come from the germline V gene. The CDR3 region is CASSYGVVSGEQYF. DNA of the CDR3: TGTGCCAGCAGTTACGGAGTGGTCTCGGGCGAGCAGTACTTC.

The V gene is TRBV3-1 (or the pseudogene TRBV3-2), the J gene TRBJ1-5, with TRBD1 matching over 7 bases. The CDR3 has 15 residues. V lost 3 bases, J lost 2 bases, and 4 bases stayed unmatched. The germline gives CDR1 LGHDT, CDR2 YNNKEL (reference sequence). CDR3 residues: CASSQRGGRNQPQHF. CDR3 coding DNA: TGTGCCAGCAGCCAGAGAGGGGGCCGCAATCAGCCCCAGCATTTT.

The J gene is TRBJ2-1, the V gene TRBV6-1; D might be TRBD2 (6 bases). V shed 2 bases and J shed 5 bases, with 16 bases lying between them. This CDR3 spans 16 amino acids. The germline V gene has CDR1 MNHNS and CDR2 SASEGT. The CDR3 is CASSEIYGTSNNEQFF. The CDR3 nucleotides are TGTGCCAGCAGTGAAATTTACGGGACTTCGAACAATGAGCAGTTCTTC.

This chain connects TRBV7-9 to TRBJ1-1, with TRBD1 as a possible D gene (5 bases). There are 13 residues in the CDR3. Trimming stripped 1 base from V and 3 bases from J, with 6 bases between. Germline V CDR1 and CDR2: SEHNR, FQNEAQ (reference sequence). In DNA, the CDR3 is TGTGCCAGCAGCTTAGGGGGGGACACTGAAGCTTTCTTT. As protein: CASSLGGDTEAFF.

The V call is TRBV28, the J call TRBJ1-5, with D possibly matching TRBD1 (5 bases). The germline CDR1 and CDR2 sequences are MDHEN and SYDVKM. Trimming cost V 4 bases and J 5 bases, with 15 bases left between them. The CDR3 runs to 15 residues. The chain's CDR3 is CASSSFQGEHQPQHF. CDR3 bases: TGTGCCAGCAGTTCATTCCAGGGCGAGCATCAGCCCCAGCATTTT.

The chain couples TRBV30 to TRBJ1-4; D perhaps matches TRBD1 (5 bases). With 1 base removed from V and 7 bases from J, the gap between germline ends came to 16 bases. The CDR3 is made up of 15 amino acids. CDR1 and CDR2 from the germline V gene are GTSNPN and SVGIG (reference sequence). The CDR3 loop is CAWSAFRGVGEKLFF. CDR3 nucleotide sequence: TGTGCCTGGAGTGCATTTAGGGGCGTCGGTGAAAAACTGTTTTTT.

V is TRBV11-2 and J is TRBJ2-2; D unresolved. This CDR3 contains 13 residues. Trimming left V 6 bases short and J 4 bases short, with 9 bases between. CDR1 is SGHAT and CDR2 is FQNNGV in the germline V gene. The DNA of the CDR3 is TGTGCCAGCAGACTCCGGAGCACCGGGGAGCTGTTTTTT. Translated: CASRLRSTGELFF. Using reference TRBV11-2 and TRBJ2-2 for the parts outside the CDR3, the full variable domain is EAGVAQSPRYKIIEKRQSVAFWCNPISGHATLYWYQQILGQGPKLLIQFQNNGVVDDSQLPKDRFSAERLKGVDSTLKIQPAKLEDSAVYLCASRLRSTGELFFGEGSRLTVL.

The rearrangement uses TRBV28 and TRBJ1-2; D unresolved. Trimming shortened V by 0 bases and J by 4 bases, and 6 bases separated the two germline ends. The germline CDR1 and CDR2 sequences are MDHEN and SYDVKM. The CDR3 sequence is 13 residues long. CDR3 bases: TGTGCCAGCAGTTTATGGGCGGTCTATGGCTACACCTTC. It specifies CASSLWAVYGYTF.

The rearrangement links TRBV24-1 to TRBJ1-2; 7 nucleotides agree with TRBD1. The V gene's germline CDR1 is KGHDR and CDR2 SFDVKD. With V trimmed by 4 bases and J by 5 bases, 6 bases remained unmatched. This CDR3 comprises 14 residues. The CDR3 nucleotides read TGTGCCACCAGTGACTCGGGACAGAGTTATGGCTACACCTTC. Its translation: CATSDSGQSYGYTF.

The chain has TRBV7-8 and TRBJ1-1, with TRBD1 identical over 7 bases. V lost 6 bases and J lost 1; bases outside the gene matches: 17. Germline CDR1 and CDR2: SGHVS and FQNEAQ. The CDR3 is made up of 18 amino acids. In DNA form, the CDR3 reads TGTGCCAGCAGGAACGGGACAGCCTGGCGAAAATCGAACACTGAAGCTTTCTTT. It encodes CASRNGTAWRKSNTEAFF.

The J gene is TRBJ2-5, the V gene TRBV13; D perhaps matches TRBD1 (6 bases). Germline loops: CDR1 PRHDT, CDR2 FYEKMQ (reference sequence). The CDR3 sequence is 15 residues long. The V gene lost 5 bases and the J gene lost 5 bases, with 18 bases spanning the gap. The CDR3 protein is CASSLIQGPGETQYF. The CDR3 DNA is TGTGCCAGCAGCCTTATACAGGGACCGGGGGAGACCCAGTACTTC.